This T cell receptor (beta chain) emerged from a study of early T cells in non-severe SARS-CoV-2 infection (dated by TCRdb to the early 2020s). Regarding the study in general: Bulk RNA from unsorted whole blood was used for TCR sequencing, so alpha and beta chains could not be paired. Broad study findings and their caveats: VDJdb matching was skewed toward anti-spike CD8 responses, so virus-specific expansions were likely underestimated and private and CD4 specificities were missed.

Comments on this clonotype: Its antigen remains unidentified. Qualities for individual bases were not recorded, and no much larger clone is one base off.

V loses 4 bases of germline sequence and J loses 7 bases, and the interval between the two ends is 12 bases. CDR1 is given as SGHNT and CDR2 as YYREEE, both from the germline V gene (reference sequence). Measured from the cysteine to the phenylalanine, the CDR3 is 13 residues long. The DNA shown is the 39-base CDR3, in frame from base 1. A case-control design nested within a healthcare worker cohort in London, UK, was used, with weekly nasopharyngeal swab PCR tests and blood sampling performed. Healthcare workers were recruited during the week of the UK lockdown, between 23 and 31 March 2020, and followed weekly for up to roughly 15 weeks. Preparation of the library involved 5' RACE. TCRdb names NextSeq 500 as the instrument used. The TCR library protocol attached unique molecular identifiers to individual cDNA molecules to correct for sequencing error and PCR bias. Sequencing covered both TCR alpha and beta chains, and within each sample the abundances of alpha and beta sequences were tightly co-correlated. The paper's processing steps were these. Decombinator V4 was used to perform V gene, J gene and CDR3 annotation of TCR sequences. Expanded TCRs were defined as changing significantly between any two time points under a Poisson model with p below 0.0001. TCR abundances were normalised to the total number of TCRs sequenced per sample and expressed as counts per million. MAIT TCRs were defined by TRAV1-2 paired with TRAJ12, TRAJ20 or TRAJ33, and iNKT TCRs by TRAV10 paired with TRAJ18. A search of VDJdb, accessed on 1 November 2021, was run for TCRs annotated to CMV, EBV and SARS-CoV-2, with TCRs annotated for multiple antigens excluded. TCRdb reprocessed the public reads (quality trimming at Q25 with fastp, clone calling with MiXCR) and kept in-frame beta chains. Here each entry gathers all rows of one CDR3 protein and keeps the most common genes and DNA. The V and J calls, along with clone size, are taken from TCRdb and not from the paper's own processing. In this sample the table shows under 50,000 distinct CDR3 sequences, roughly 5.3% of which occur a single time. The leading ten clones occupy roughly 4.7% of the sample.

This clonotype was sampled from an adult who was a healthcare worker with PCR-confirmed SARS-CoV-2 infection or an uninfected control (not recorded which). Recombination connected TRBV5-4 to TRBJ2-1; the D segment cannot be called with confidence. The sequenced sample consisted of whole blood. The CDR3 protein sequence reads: CASSETTSNEQFF. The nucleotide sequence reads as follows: TGTGCCAGCAGCGAGACAACCTCAAATGAGCAGTTCTTC. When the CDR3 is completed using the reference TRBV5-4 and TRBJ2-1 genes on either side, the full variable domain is ETGVTQSPTHLIKTRGQQVTLRCSSQSGHNTVSWYQQALGQGPQFIFQYYREEENGRGNFPPRFSGLQFPNYSSELNVNALELDDSALYLCASSETTSNEQFFGPGTRLTVL.